Below are 26 T cell receptor beta chains sequenced from a single sample in a study of lymphopenia after photon versus proton radiotherapy. Profiling relied on immunoSEQ multiplex PCR, and the TCRdb table lists in-frame clones only, not all of them. Of 15,000 to 20,000 clones listed, 86% are singletons. This specimen consisted of peripheral blood, obtained from a patient treated with proton-based radiotherapy. These receptors originate from a man aged 70-80 years with pancreatic cancer.

The chain combines TRBV5-1 with TRBJ1-1, with D unclear. Trimming pared 2 bases from V and 5 bases from J, leaving 16 bases between. The length of the CDR3 is 15 residues. Germline V CDR1 and CDR2: SGHRS, YFSETQ. The CDR3 nucleotides read TGCGCCAGCAGCTTTTTTAAGGGAGAGGAGACTGAAGCTTTCTTT. It is translated as CASSFFKGEETEAFF.

This chain connects TRBV28 to TRBJ1-1; D not resolved. Trimming left V 6 bases short and J 5 bases short, with 10 bases between. Germline V CDR1 and CDR2: MDHEN, SYDVKM. The CDR3 is 12 amino acids. As DNA, the CDR3 is TGTGCCAGCAGCGAAACCCGGACTGAAGCTTTCTTT. It is translated as CASSETRTEAFF.

The chain has TRBV27 and TRBJ1-3, with a tentative D call TRBD1 (5 bases). CDR3 length equals 17 residues. V lost 5 bases and J 0 bases, leaving 17 bases between the germline ends. CDR1 and CDR2 (germline): MNHEY, SMNVEV (reference sequence). The CDR3 nucleotides read TGTGCCAGCAGTCCCGAACCGGACATCGGCTCTGGAAACACCATATATTTT. Protein sequence: CASSPEPDIGSGNTIYF.

The chain joins TRBV7-1 to TRBJ1-2; D remains unclear. TRBV7-1 is placed among ORFs of uncertain function. The ends were cut back, 5 bases at V and 4 bases at J, with 20 bases in the middle. The CDR3 consists of 16 residues. The CDR3 DNA sequence: TGTGCCAGCAGCGGTGGCAACGAGGGAAAGACCTATGGCTACACCTTC. Its translation is CASSGGNEGKTYGYTF.

V is TRBV18 and J is TRBJ2-5; 10 bases are a match to TRBD1. There are 13 residues in the CDR3. Trimming removed 4 bases from V and 5 bases from J; junction bases left unmatched: 1. Per germline, CDR1 KGHSH and CDR2 LQKENI. Here the CDR3 DNA reads TGTGCCAGCTCACTGGGACAGGGGGAGACCCAGTACTTC. It specifies CASSLGQGETQYF.

V is TRBV27 and J is TRBJ1-1, with D tentatively TRBD1 (5 bases). V gave up 10 bases and J gave up 2 bases, with 20 bases separating them. Germline loops: CDR1 MNHEY, CDR2 SMNVEV (reference sequence). CDR3 size: 15 residues. CDR3 loop: CATGDLHTFNTEAFF. In DNA, the CDR3 is TGTGCCACCGGGGACCTCCACACCTTTAACACTGAAGCTTTCTTT.

This clone has only one observation. The chain carries TRBV7-3 and TRBJ2-1; perhaps TRBD1 as D (9 bases). The CDR3 covers 17 residues. Germline V gene lookup returns CDR1 SGHTA and CDR2 FQGTGA. Trimming left V 2 bases short and J 4 bases short, with 18 bases between. For the CDR3, the DNA is TGTGCCAGCAGCTTAGGGACAGGGACTAGAAAGTACAATGAGCAGTTCTTC. Protein sequence: CASSLGTGTRKYNEQFF.

The chain is built from TRBV7-8 and TRBJ1-1; tentative D call: TRBD1 (5 bases). Germline values: CDR1 SGHVS, CDR2 FQNEAQ. The CDR3 is made up of 14 amino acids. The V and J ends lost 0 bases and 2 bases respectively, with 7 bases between them. This CDR3 is CASSLAGVNTEAFF. The CDR3 DNA sequence: TGTGCCAGCAGCTTAGCGGGGGTCAACACTGAAGCTTTCTTT.

The V gene is TRBV5-4, the J gene TRBJ1-4; D possibly corresponds to TRBD1 (5 bases). V lost 0 bases, J lost 6 bases, and 9 bases lay in between. CDR1 is SGHNT and CDR2 is YYREEE in the germline V gene (reference sequence). The CDR3 totals 14 residues. The CDR3 sequence is CASSLAGTDEKLFF. The CDR3 nucleotides read TGTGCCAGCAGCTTGGCAGGGACTGATGAAAAACTGTTTTTT.

This clone occurred once. V gene TRBV2 combines with J gene TRBJ1-2; tentatively, D is TRBD1 (6 bases). Germline CDR1 and CDR2: SNHLY and FYNNEI. The CDR3 has 16 amino acids. Trimming took off 0 bases at V and 8 bases at J, with 19 bases between the two ends. The CDR3 spells CASSEAGRQGYYGYTF. The CDR3 DNA is TGTGCCAGCAGTGAAGCAGGTCGCCAGGGGTATTACGGCTACACCTTC. The complete variable domain, with remaining parts taken from reference TRBV2 and TRBJ1-2, reads EPEVTQTPSHQVTQMGQEVILRCVPISNHLYFYWYRQILGQKVEFLVSFYNNEISEKSEIFDDQFSVERPDGSNFTLKIRSTKLEDSAMYFCASSEAGRQGYYGYTFGSGTRLTVV.

J is TRBJ1-1 and V is TRBV30; 9 positions agree with TRBD1. J lost 7 bases, V lost 7 bases, and 16 bases had no gene match. Germline V gene sequence: CDR1 GTSNPN, CDR2 SVGIG (reference sequence). The CDR3 contains 15 residues. The CDR3 nucleotides are TGTGCCTATATACGCCGGGACAGGGATAAAATTGAAGCTTTCTTT. Translation gives CAYIRRDRDKIEAFF.

The CDR3 region is CAARDGVNYGYTF. CDR3 bases: TGTGCTGCACGGGACGGTGTTAACTATGGCTACACCTTC. This rearrangement joins TRBV6-5 to TRBJ1-2; the D gene is possibly TRBD1 (5 bases). CDR1 is MNHEY, CDR2 SVGAGI, per germline. This CDR3 contains 13 residues.

This chain links TRBV29-1 with TRBJ1-2; no clear D gene. Trimming cost V 6 bases and J 10 bases, with 18 bases left between them. This CDR3 region has 12 residues. The germline CDR1 and CDR2 sequences are SQVTM and ANQGSEA. The CDR3 loop reads CSVGDGRRNYTF. CDR3 sequence (DNA): TGCAGCGTGGGTGACGGACGGCGGAACTACACCTTC.

V is TRBV5-6 and J is TRBJ1-5, with D maybe TRBD1 (5 bases). Trimming cost V 1 base and J 2 bases, with 10 bases left between them. Germline CDR1 is SGHDT and CDR2 is YYEEEE. The CDR3 length is 15 residues. CDR3 in amino acids: CASSLWGSRNQPQHF. The DNA of the CDR3 is TGTGCCAGCAGCTTGTGGGGGTCTCGCAATCAGCCCCAGCATTTT.

The chain joins TRBV30 to TRBJ1-5; possibly TRBD1 for D (6 bases). The CDR3 is 14 amino acids. V was pared by 2 bases and J by 3 bases, with 11 bases between. Germline CDR1 GTSNPN, CDR2 SVGIG (reference sequence). The CDR3 DNA reads TGTGCCTGGAGTCCGGGACAACCCAATCAGCCCCAGCATTTT. It is translated as CAWSPGQPNQPQHF.

The sample holds one count of this clone. The V and J genes are TRBV5-5 and TRBJ2-1, with D perhaps given as TRBD1 or TRBD2 (6 bases each). Germline CDR1 and CDR2: SGHKS and YYEKEE (reference sequence). Trimming cost V 2 bases and J 7 bases, with 19 bases left between them. The CDR3 is 16 amino acids. The chain's CDR3 is CASSFTGASSGNEQFF. Written as DNA, the CDR3 is TGTGCCAGCAGCTTCACGGGGGCGTCGAGTGGGAATGAGCAGTTCTTC. Complete variable domain (other parts from reference TRBV5-5 and TRBJ2-1): DAGVTQSPTHLIKTRGQQVTLRCSPISGHKSVSWYQQVLGQGPQFIFQYYEKEERGRGNFPDRFSARQFPNYSSELNVNALLLGDSALYLCASSFTGASSGNEQFFGPGTRLTVL.

The gene calls are TRBV30 and TRBJ2-3; D is unclear. The germline gives CDR1 GTSNPN, CDR2 SVGIG (reference sequence). Deletions cut 4 bases from V and 1 base from J, with 6 bases between. There are 12 residues in the CDR3. CDR3 nucleotide sequence: TGTGCCTGGAACCTGGGCACAGATACGCAGTATTTT. It yields the protein CAWNLGTDTQYF. Full variable domain (rest looked up from reference TRBV30 and TRBJ2-3): SQTIHQWPATLVQPVGSPLSLECTVEGTSNPNLYWYRQAAGRGLQLLFYSVGIGQISSEVPQNLSASRPQDRQFILSSKKLLLSDSGFYLCAWNLGTDTQYFGPGTRLTVL.

V and J are TRBV9 and TRBJ2-2, with 9 nucleotides matching TRBD1. V was clipped by 3 bases and J by 4 bases; unmatched bases: 7. The germline V gene has CDR1 SGDLS and CDR2 YYNGEE. This CDR3 comprises 16 residues. As DNA, the CDR3 is TGTGCCAGCAGCGCAGCCGGGACAGGGCGCACCGGGGAGCTGTTTTTT. It translates to CASSAAGTGRTGELFF.

This clone was detected only once. The chain has TRBV7-2 and TRBJ2-5, with TRBD2 identical over 11 bases. Germline CDR1 and CDR2: SGHTA and FQGNSA. The CDR3 has 17 amino acids. The junction had 10 bases not matched to a gene; V was cut back by 5 bases and J by 2 bases. CDR3 protein: CASSPRGSGGGQETQYF. The DNA of the CDR3 is TGTGCCAGCAGCCCCCGGGGTAGCGGGGGGGGACAAGAGACCCAGTACTTC.

V and J are TRBV7-9 and TRBJ2-1; TRBD1 aligns across 10 bases. Losses at the gene ends were 5 bases for V and 6 bases for J; bases not matched to a gene: 13. CDR3 length: 17 amino acids. Germline V lookup: CDR1 SEHNR, CDR2 FQNEAQ (reference sequence). The CDR3, as DNA: TGTGCCAGCAGCGCCCCCCCCGGACAGGGGGTTAGCAATGAGCAGTTCTTC. It encodes CASSAPPGQGVSNEQFF. The variable domain in full, completed from reference TRBV7-9 and TRBJ2-1, reads DTGVSQNPRHKITKRGQNVTFRCDPISEHNRLYWYRQTLGQGPEFLTYFQNEAQLEKSRLLSDRFSAERPKGSFSTLEIQRTEQGDSAMYLCASSAPPGQGVSNEQFFGPGTRLTVL.

The genes are TRBV6-1 and TRBJ2-1; 7 nucleotides line up with TRBD2. CDR1 MNHNS and CDR2 SASEGT come from the germline V gene. After removal of 3 bases from V and 5 bases from J, the junction contained 10 bases not matched to a gene. This CDR3 spans 16 amino acids. CDR3 nucleotides: TGTGCCAGCAGTGACCCTACTAGCGCGAATCACAATGAGCAGTTCTTC. Encoded protein: CASSDPTSANHNEQFF.

This chain links TRBV30 with TRBJ1-2, with TRBD1 matching 10 bases. Germline-derived CDR1 and CDR2 are GTSNPN and SVGIG (reference sequence). The CDR3 runs to 15 residues. V lost 4 bases and J lost 1; bases outside the gene matches: 6. The CDR3 DNA reads as TGTGCCTGGAACCGACAGGGGGCAGTTAACTATGGCTACACCTTC. This translates into CAWNRQGAVNYGYTF.

The chain carries TRBV5-4 and TRBJ2-4; TRBD2 aligns across 9 bases. The germline V gene encodes CDR1 SGHNT and CDR2 YYREEE (reference sequence). The CDR3 sequence is 17 residues long. V trimming: 2 bases; J trimming: 0 bases; junction bases outside the gene matches: 6. The CDR3 DNA follows: TGTGCCAGCAGCTTAGAAGGCGGGGGGGTAGCCAAAAACATTCAGTACTTC. Translating it yields CASSLEGGGVAKNIQYF.

The chain employs TRBV6-1 and TRBJ2-7, with 9 bases identical to TRBD2. The CDR3 is 16 residues long. V shed 0 bases and J 2 bases; nucleotides not matched to a gene: 5. CDR1 is MNHNS, CDR2 SASEGT, per germline. The CDR3 region is CASSEARASGTYEQYF. In nucleotides, the CDR3 is TGTGCCAGCAGTGAAGCGAGGGCTAGCGGGACCTACGAGCAGTACTTC.

The rearrangement links TRBV6-1 to TRBJ2-3, with 15 bases matching TRBD2. The CDR3 has 15 amino acids. Germline V gene data show CDR1 as MNHNS and CDR2 as SASEGT. The ends lost 4 bases at V and 4 bases at J; junction bases unmatched: 0. The CDR3 DNA follows: TGTGCCAGCAGTGGGACTAGCGGGGGGGCAGATACGCAGTATTTT. Its translation is CASSGTSGGADTQYF.

The chain joins TRBV2 to TRBJ1-2, with a tentative D call TRBD1 (5 bases). The CDR3 has 12 amino acids. Between the trimmed V and J ends, which lost 6 bases and 0 bases, there was a span of 5 bases. CDR1 is SNHLY, CDR2 FYNNEI, per germline. CDR3 DNA sequence: TGTGCCAGCAGGACAGCTAACTATGGCTACACCTTC. Translation gives CASRTANYGYTF. The whole variable domain, filled in from reference TRBV2 and TRBJ1-2, reads EPEVTQTPSHQVTQMGQEVILRCVPISNHLYFYWYRQILGQKVEFLVSFYNNEISEKSEIFDDQFSVERPDGSNFTLKIRSTKLEDSAMYFCASRTANYGYTFGSGTRLTVV.